This TCR beta chain was identified in a study of beta chain features in type 1 diabetes. Study-wide background: What patients shared with healthy donors was a similar profile of age, gender and cell yields. Study-wide points: Using cDNA template may skew counts toward highly expressing activated cells.

Worth noting for this clone: Its specificity is unknown.

The entirety of the isolated RNA underwent reverse transcription, so expressed TCRB transcripts were sequenced. Samples of naive, central memory and regulatory T cells yielded a mean of about 3.5 million reads. Method: immunoSEQ multiplex PCR; TCRdb's copy keeps in-frame clones and lacks some. In the table there are about 140,000 clones, roughly 9.3% of which are singletons. Populations isolated by sorting all had purity greater than 95%. The CDR3 has 14 residues. V was trimmed by 6 bases and J by 1 base, leaving 13 bases between them. The germline V gene encodes CDR1 MNHEY and CDR2 SVGAGI. V and J are TRBV6-5 and TRBJ2-7; possibly TRBD1 for D (7 bases). The source of this sequence is a woman aged 40 to 55 in good health. Sample: central memory CD4+ T cells from blood. CDR3 sequence: CASRGGQLSYEQYF. As DNA, the CDR3 is TGTGCCAGCAGGGGGGGACAGCTATCCTACGAGCAGTACTTC.